The 28 T cell receptor beta chains listed next were all sequenced from one sample in a study of T-cell reconstitution after alpha-beta-depleted transplantation in children. It was with unique molecular identifiers that the TCRbeta library was prepared. TCRdb itself ran the PCR reads through MiXCR, one entry per CDR3 protein. The data hold some 520,000 distinct CDR3 sequences, with roughly 33% observed a single time. Sequenced here: PBMCs from the stem cell graft donor, sampled from the stem cell graft. The source of these receptors is a human donor who donated a stem cell graft to a child with aplastic anemia.

The genes are TRBV5-4 and TRBJ2-2; weak D call: TRBD2 (5 bases). Germline V gene sequence: CDR1 SGHNT, CDR2 YYREEE (reference sequence). This CDR3 region has 13 residues. The V end was cut by 4 bases, the J end by 8 bases, with 12 bases between. The CDR3 DNA follows: TGTGCCAGCAGCCCCGCCTTAGCGGGGGAGCTGTTTTTT. This sequence encodes CASSPALAGELFF.

The V and J genes are TRBV12-3 or TRBV12-4 and TRBJ2-1; 8 bases fit TRBD2. The CDR3 contains 19 residues. V trimming: 5 bases; J trimming: 7 bases; junction bases outside the gene matches: 22. The CDR3: CASSHPSSASGRLRNEQFF. The CDR3 region has the DNA TGTGCCAGCAGTCACCCCAGTTCGGCTAGCGGGCGCCTAAGGAATGAGCAGTTCTTC.

The sample holds a few counts of this clonotype. The J gene is TRBJ2-1, the V gene TRBV28; 7 bases agree with TRBD2. The CDR3 has 11 amino acids. J was trimmed by 13 bases and V by 7 bases; bases with no gene match: 7. The germline CDR1 and CDR2 sequences are MDHEN and SYDVKM. CDR3 residues: CASTIGLVQFF. The CDR3 DNA reads as TGTGCCAGCACCATAGGACTAGTACAGTTCTTC.

This clonotype was observed a few times. The genes are TRBV6-1 and TRBJ2-2, with 7 bases identical to TRBD2. The CDR3 has 16 amino acids. Unmatched junction bases numbered 10, after V lost 6 bases and J lost 3 bases. CDR1 is MNHNS, CDR2 SASEGT, per germline. The DNA of the CDR3 is TGTGCCAGCAGGATGGGGCTAGCGGTTTACACCGGGGAGCTGTTTTTT. Its protein product is CASRMGLAVYTGELFF.

The chain employs TRBV5-1 and TRBJ2-7, with a possible D match to TRBD2 (5 bases). V lost 1 base to trimming and J lost 3 bases, with 11 bases between them. CDR1 and CDR2 from the germline V gene are SGHRS and YFSETQ. This CDR3 is 14 amino acids long. The CDR3 DNA reads as TGCGCCAGCAGCTTGAGCGGCGGAGGCTACGAGCAGTACGTC. Its protein is CASSLSGGGYEQYV.

This clonotype was counted a few times. The gene calls are TRBV5-4 and TRBJ2-4; 10 bases align to TRBD2. V was pared by 4 bases and J by 5 bases, with 6 bases of the junction left unmatched. This CDR3 contains 15 residues. In germline, CDR1 is SGHNT, CDR2 YYREEE (reference sequence). The CDR3 loop is CASSPSGRDQNIQYF. CDR3 DNA: TGTGCCAGCAGCCCGAGCGGGAGGGACCAAAACATTCAGTACTTC.

This clonotype has just a few counts. The rearrangement uses TRBV7-2 and TRBJ2-7; 8 bases align to TRBD2. V dropped 3 bases and J dropped 2; count of bases not matched to a gene: 6. The CDR3 sequence is 15 residues long. CDR1 and CDR2 from the germline V gene are SGHTA and FQGNSA. The CDR3 nucleotides are TGTGCCAGCAGCTTGGAGCGGGGGCGACCCTACGAGCAGTACTTC. Residues: CASSLERGRPYEQYF.

The chain joins TRBV29-1 to TRBJ2-7; D possibly corresponds to TRBD1 (5 bases). Germline CDR1 and CDR2: SQVTM and ANQGSEA. V lost 0 bases to trimming and J lost 3 bases, with 21 bases between them. CDR3 length equals 17 residues. CDR3 bases: TGCAGCGTTGAAGATCCCCAGGGCCCGGGTGTGTACTACGAGCAGTACTTC. It translates to CSVEDPQGPGVYYEQYF.

The chain is built from TRBV19 and TRBJ1-2; D is perhaps TRBD1 (5 bases). Germline V gene lookup returns CDR1 LNHDA and CDR2 SQIVND (reference sequence). The CDR3 is 17 amino acids. Trimming left V 3 bases short and J 0 bases short, with 17 bases between. The DNA of the CDR3 is TGTGCCAGTAGTATTTCTTCAGCGCGCAGGGCTAACTATGGCTACACCTTC. It is translated as CASSISSARRANYGYTF.

The chain carries TRBV11-3 and TRBJ2-3; D might be TRBD2 (6 bases). V was trimmed by 3 bases and J by 0 bases, leaving 13 bases between them. In germline, CDR1 is SGHNT, CDR2 YENEEA. The CDR3 extends over 16 amino acids. The CDR3 here is CASSLGGTSSTDTQYF. CDR3 DNA sequence: TGTGCCAGCAGCTTGGGCGGGACCAGCAGCACAGATACGCAGTATTTT.

The CDR3 region has the DNA TGTGCCAGCAGCCCTGCCGGTCTAGCGGCCAATGAGCAGTTCTTC. Its translation: CASSPAGLAANEQFF. The V gene is TRBV14, the J gene TRBJ2-1, with TRBD2 identical over 7 bases. V trimming: 4 bases; J trimming: 6 bases; junction bases outside the gene matches: 9. The germline V gene encodes CDR1 SGHDN and CDR2 FVKESK. This CDR3 comprises 15 residues.

V gene TRBV20-1 combines with J gene TRBJ2-5, with 12 bases fitting TRBD2. CDR3 length: 13 amino acids. Trimming removed 6 bases from V and 3 bases from J; junction bases left unmatched: 2. CDR1 and CDR2 (germline): DFQATT, SNEGSKA (reference sequence). CDR3 DNA sequence: TGCAGTGCGTGGACTAGCGGGGAAGAGACCCAGTACTTC. Translation gives CSAWTSGEETQYF.

This clonotype was counted only a few times. This chain links TRBV7-9 with TRBJ2-7, with D perhaps matching TRBD2 (6 bases). The germline CDR1 and CDR2 sequences are SEHNR and FQNEAQ (reference sequence). This CDR3 spans 15 amino acids. V shed 0 bases and J shed 3 bases, with 12 bases lying between them. DNA of the CDR3: TGTGCCAGCAGCTTAGCGCCCGGGAGCCTCTACGAGCAGTACTTC. Translation: CASSLAPGSLYEQYF.

This clonotype was seen more than once but under ten times. V and J are TRBV7-3 and TRBJ2-3; a possible D gene is TRBD1 (7 bases). The CDR3 has 14 amino acids. Germline lookup yields CDR1 SGHTA and CDR2 FQGTGA. V was trimmed by 5 bases and J by 6 bases, leaving 15 bases between them. The CDR3 DNA sequence: TGTGCCAGCAGCCGAGGGGGCGGGGATGATACGCAGTATTTT. It is translated as CASSRGGGDDTQYF.

This clonotype was seen a handful of times. This sequence joins TRBV27 and TRBJ1-1; a weak D match, TRBD1 (6 bases). Germline V lookup: CDR1 MNHEY, CDR2 SMNVEV (reference sequence). V lost 1 base and J lost 3, with 9 bases in between. There are 14 residues in the CDR3. The CDR3 here is CASSLLGGHTEAFF. The CDR3 bases are TGTGCCAGCAGTTTATTGGGGGGCCACACTGAAGCTTTCTTT.

CDR3 in amino acids: CASSSGQGIVSEQYF. The CDR3 DNA is TGTGCCAGCAGCTCTGGACAGGGAATAGTGAGCGAGCAGTACTTC. V is TRBV7-9 and J is TRBJ2-7; 8 nucleotides agree with TRBD1. V was clipped by 4 bases and J by 6 bases; unmatched bases: 11. The CDR3 loop spans 15 amino acids. Germline V gene lookup returns CDR1 SEHNR and CDR2 FQNEAQ (reference sequence). The full variable domain, its missing parts supplied by reference TRBV7-9 and TRBJ2-7, is DTGVSQNPRHKITKRGQNVTFRCDPISEHNRLYWYRQTLGQGPEFLTYFQNEAQLEKSRLLSDRFSAERPKGSFSTLEIQRTEQGDSAMYLCASSSGQGIVSEQYFGPGTRLTVT.

The sample holds a few counts of this clonotype. The V gene is TRBV3-1, the J gene TRBJ2-3, with D perhaps matching TRBD2 (6 bases). V was clipped by 4 bases and J by 3 bases, with 23 bases between them. Germline V CDR1 and CDR2: LGHDT, YNNKEL (reference sequence). The CDR3 covers 18 residues. For the CDR3, the DNA is TGTGCCAGCAGCCTCCGGGTAGCGCATGGGAGGTGGACAGATACGCAGTATTTT. Protein product: CASSLRVAHGRWTDTQYF.

This rearrangement joins TRBV4-3 to TRBJ2-7, with D tentatively TRBD2 (5 bases). This CDR3 has 12 amino acids. V was trimmed by 1 base and J by 5 bases, leaving 6 bases between them. Germline lookup yields CDR1 LGHNA and CDR2 YSLEER. The CDR3 reads CASSQGRDEQYF. The CDR3 nucleotides read TGCGCCAGCAGCCAAGGGCGGGACGAGCAGTACTTC.

The chain has TRBV5-6 and TRBJ1-6; possible D gene TRBD1, 5 bases. Trimming took 4 bases from V and 10 from J, leaving 21 bases between them. This CDR3 has 16 amino acids. Germline lookup yields CDR1 SGHDT and CDR2 YYEEEE. CDR3: CASSPTYQGVKSPLHF. CDR3 DNA sequence: TGTGCCAGCAGCCCAACTTATCAGGGTGTAAAGTCACCCCTCCACTTT.

This clonotype was detected a few times. The rearrangement links TRBV12-3 or TRBV12-4 to TRBJ2-1, with 8 bases that match TRBD1. After removal of 6 bases from V and 6 bases from J, the junction contained 10 bases not matched to a gene. The CDR3 spans 15 residues. CDR3 region: CASRPGQGNSNEQFF. In DNA form, the CDR3 reads TGTGCCAGCAGGCCCGGACAGGGCAATTCCAATGAGCAGTTCTTC.

The V gene is TRBV19, the J gene TRBJ2-1; no clear D. Trimming pared 3 bases from V and 5 bases from J, leaving 14 bases between. From germline, CDR1 is LNHDA and CDR2 SQIVND (reference sequence). The CDR3 length is 15 residues. Written as DNA, the CDR3 is TGTGCCAGTAGTATTGGCCTGCATGATAACAATGAGCAGTTCTTC. Amino acids: CASSIGLHDNNEQFF. Using reference TRBV19 and TRBJ2-1 for the parts outside the CDR3, the full variable domain is DGGITQSPKYLFRKEGQNVTLSCEQNLNHDAMYWYRQDPGQGLRLIYYSQIVNDFQKGDIAEGYSVSREKKESFPLTVTSAQKNPTAFYLCASSIGLHDNNEQFFGPGTRLTVL.

This chain joins TRBV12-3 or TRBV12-4 and TRBJ2-2, with D perhaps matching TRBD1 (5 bases). Trimming took off 5 bases at V and 2 bases at J, with 15 bases between the two ends. CDR3 length: 16 amino acids. CDR3 coding DNA: TGTGCCAGCAGTCCCCGCGGCAGGGCTAACACCGGGGAGCTGTTTTTT. It translates to CASSPRGRANTGELFF.

The genes are TRBV27 and TRBJ1-5, with TRBD1 matching over 10 bases. The CDR3 runs 15 residues. J was trimmed by 4 bases and V by 4 bases; bases with no gene match: 4. Germline V lookup: CDR1 MNHEY, CDR2 SMNVEV (reference sequence). The chain's CDR3 is CASSSWTGGNQPQHF. The CDR3 DNA reads TGTGCCAGCAGTTCCTGGACAGGGGGGAATCAGCCCCAGCATTTT.

This clonotype showed up just a few times. The chain employs TRBV20-1 and TRBJ2-6, with D uncertain. CDR1 is DFQATT and CDR2 is SNEGSKA in the germline V gene (reference sequence). This CDR3 comprises 14 residues. Trimming took off 0 bases at V and 2 bases at J, with 5 bases between the two ends. The CDR3 DNA is TGCAGTGCTAGAGACCCTACTGGGGCCAACGTCCTGACTTTC. Amino acids: CSARDPTGANVLTF.

This clonotype came up a few times. The chain carries TRBV6-5 and TRBJ2-5; 9 nucleotides align to TRBD2. The CDR3 consists of 15 residues. CDR1 MNHEY and CDR2 SVGAGI come from the germline V gene. With 4 bases clipped from V and 5 bases from J, the junction kept 8 bases outside the gene matches. The CDR3 sequence is CASSSSRSGGETQYF. Here the CDR3 DNA reads TGTGCCAGCAGTTCCTCCCGTAGCGGGGGCGAGACCCAGTACTTC.

CDR3 DNA sequence: TGTGCCACCAGCAGAAGTAGCGGGAGCAGCTCCTACGAGCAGTACTTC. As protein: CATSRSSGSSSYEQYF. J is TRBJ2-7 and V is TRBV15, with 9 bases aligning to TRBD2. The CDR3 runs 16 residues. Trimming cost V 2 bases and J 0 bases; bases outside gene matches: 5. From germline, CDR1 is LNHNV and CDR2 YYDKDF (reference sequence). The variable domain in full, with the rest retrieved from reference TRBV15 and TRBJ2-7, is DAMVIQNPRYQVTQFGKPVTLSCSQTLNHNVMYWYQQKSSQAPKLLFHYYDKDFNNEADTPDNFQSRRPNTSFCFLDIRSPGLGDTAMYLCATSRSSGSSSYEQYFGPGTRLTVT.

Only one count was recorded for this clonotype. The chain joins TRBV9 to TRBJ2-1, with 7 bases identical to TRBD2. Germline trimming cut 3 bases from V and 7 bases from J; bases unmatched to any gene: 7. The CDR3 covers 14 residues. Germline values: CDR1 SGDLS, CDR2 YYNGEE. CDR3 amino acids: CASSAYWRENEQFF. CDR3 coding DNA: TGTGCCAGCAGCGCTTATTGGCGGGAGAATGAGCAGTTCTTC.

This clonotype was seen a handful of times. This sequence joins TRBV24-1 and TRBJ2-1; D is unresolved. V was trimmed by 2 bases and J by 8 bases, leaving 0 bases between them. CDR1 and CDR2 from the germline V gene are KGHDR and SFDVKD. This CDR3 comprises 10 residues. The CDR3 spells CATSDYEQFF. In DNA form, the CDR3 reads TGTGCCACCAGTGATTATGAGCAGTTCTTC.